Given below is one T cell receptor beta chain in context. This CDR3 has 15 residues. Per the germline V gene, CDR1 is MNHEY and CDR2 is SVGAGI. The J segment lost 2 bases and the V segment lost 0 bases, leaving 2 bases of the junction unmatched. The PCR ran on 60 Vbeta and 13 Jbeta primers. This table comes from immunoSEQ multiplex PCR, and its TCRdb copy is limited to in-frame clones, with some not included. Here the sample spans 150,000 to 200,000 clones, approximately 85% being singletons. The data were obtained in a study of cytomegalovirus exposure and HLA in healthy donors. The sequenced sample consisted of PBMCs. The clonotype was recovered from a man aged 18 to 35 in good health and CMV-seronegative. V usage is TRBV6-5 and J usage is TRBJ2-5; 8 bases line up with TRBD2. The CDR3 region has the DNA TGTGCCAGCAGTTACTCACTAGCGGAACAAGAGACCCAGTACTTC. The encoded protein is CASSYSLAEQETQYF.